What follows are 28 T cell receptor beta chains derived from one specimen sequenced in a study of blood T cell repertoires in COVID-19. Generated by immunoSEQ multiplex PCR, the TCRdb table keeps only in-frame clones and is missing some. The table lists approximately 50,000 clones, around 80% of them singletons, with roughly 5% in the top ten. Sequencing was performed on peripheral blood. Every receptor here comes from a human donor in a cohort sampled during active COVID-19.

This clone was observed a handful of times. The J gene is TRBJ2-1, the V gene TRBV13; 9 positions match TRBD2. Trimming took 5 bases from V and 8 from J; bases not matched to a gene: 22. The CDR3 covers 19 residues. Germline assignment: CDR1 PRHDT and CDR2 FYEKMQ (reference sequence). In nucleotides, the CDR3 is TGTGCCAGCAGCAGAGAGGGTTTAGGGGGGACTAGCAGAGGATATGAGCAGTTCTTC. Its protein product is CASSREGLGGTSRGYEQFF.

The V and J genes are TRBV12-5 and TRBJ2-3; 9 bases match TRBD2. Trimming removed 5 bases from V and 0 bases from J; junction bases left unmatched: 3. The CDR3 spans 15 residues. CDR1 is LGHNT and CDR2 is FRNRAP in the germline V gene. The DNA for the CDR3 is TGTGCTAGTGGTCCCCTAGCGGGGAGCACAGATACGCAGTATTTT. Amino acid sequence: CASGPLAGSTDTQYF.

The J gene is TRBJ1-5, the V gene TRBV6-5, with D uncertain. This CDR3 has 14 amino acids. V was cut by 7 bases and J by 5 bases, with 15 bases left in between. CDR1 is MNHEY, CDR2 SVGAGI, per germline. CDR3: CASTPWTVDQPQHF. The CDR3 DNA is TGTGCCAGCACCCCCTGGACTGTAGATCAGCCCCAGCATTTT.

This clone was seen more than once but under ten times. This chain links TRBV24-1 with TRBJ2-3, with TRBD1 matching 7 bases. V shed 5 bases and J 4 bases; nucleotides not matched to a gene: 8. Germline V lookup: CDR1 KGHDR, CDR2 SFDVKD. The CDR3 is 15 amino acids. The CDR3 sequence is CATSGQGGLPDTQYF. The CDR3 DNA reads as TGTGCCACCAGTGGACAGGGCGGCCTCCCAGATACGCAGTATTTT.

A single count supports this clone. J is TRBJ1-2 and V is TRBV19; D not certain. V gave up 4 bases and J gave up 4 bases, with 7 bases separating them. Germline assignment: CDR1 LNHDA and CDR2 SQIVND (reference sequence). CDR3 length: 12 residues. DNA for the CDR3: TGTGCCAGTAGTAGGGCACGCTATGGCTACACCTTC. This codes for CASSRARYGYTF.

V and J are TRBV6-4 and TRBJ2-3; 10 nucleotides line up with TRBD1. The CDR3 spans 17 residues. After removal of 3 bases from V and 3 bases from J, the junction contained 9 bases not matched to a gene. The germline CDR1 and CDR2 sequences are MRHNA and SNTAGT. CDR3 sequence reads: CASSEGTGVFGTDTQYF. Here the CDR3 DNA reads TGTGCCAGCAGTGAGGGGACAGGGGTGTTTGGTACAGATACGCAGTATTTT.

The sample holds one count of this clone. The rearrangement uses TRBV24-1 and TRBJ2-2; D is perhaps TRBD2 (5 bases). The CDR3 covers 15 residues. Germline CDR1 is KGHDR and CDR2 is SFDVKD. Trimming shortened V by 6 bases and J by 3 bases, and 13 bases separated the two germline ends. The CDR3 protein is CATSRPGIYTGELFF. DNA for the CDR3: TGTGCCACCAGTCGACCCGGGATATACACCGGGGAGCTGTTTTTT.

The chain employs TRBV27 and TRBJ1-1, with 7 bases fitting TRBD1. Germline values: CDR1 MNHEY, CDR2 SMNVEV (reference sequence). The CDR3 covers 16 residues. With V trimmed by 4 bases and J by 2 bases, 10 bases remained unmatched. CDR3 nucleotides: TGTGCCAGCAGTTATAAAGCGGACAGGAGAAACACTGAAGCTTTCTTT. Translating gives CASSYKADRRNTEAFF.

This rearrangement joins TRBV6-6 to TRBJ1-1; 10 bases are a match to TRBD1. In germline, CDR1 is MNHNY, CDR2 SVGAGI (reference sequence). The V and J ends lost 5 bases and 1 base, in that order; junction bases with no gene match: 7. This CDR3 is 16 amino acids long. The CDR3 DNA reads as TGTGCCAGCAGTACGACAGGGGGCGCCCCGAACACTGAAGCTTTCTTT. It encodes CASSTTGGAPNTEAFF.

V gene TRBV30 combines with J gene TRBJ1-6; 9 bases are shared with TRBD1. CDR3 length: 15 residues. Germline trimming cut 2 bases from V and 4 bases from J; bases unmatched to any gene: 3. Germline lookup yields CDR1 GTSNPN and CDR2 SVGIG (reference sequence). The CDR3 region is CAWSKGQGYNSPLHF. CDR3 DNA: TGTGCCTGGAGTAAAGGACAGGGGTATAATTCACCCCTCCACTTT.

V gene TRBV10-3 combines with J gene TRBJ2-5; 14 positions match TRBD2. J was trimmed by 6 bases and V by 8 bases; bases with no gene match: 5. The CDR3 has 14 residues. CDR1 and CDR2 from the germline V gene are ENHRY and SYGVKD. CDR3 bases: TGTGCCATCCAGACTAGCGGGGGGGAAAAGACCCAGTACTTC. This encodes CAIQTSGGEKTQYF.

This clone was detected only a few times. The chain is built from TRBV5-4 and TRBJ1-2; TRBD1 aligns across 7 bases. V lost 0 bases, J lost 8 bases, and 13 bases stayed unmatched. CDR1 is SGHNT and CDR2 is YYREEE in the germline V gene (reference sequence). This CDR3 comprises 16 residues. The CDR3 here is CASSLGRQGALGGYTF. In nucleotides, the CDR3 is TGTGCCAGCAGCTTGGGGAGACAGGGCGCCTTGGGAGGCTACACCTTC.

The DNA for the CDR3 is TGTGCCAGCAGAGAGGGACTAGCGGGTGAGCAGTTCTTC. Protein sequence: CASREGLAGEQFF. The chain uses TRBV9 and TRBJ2-1; 12 nucleotides line up with TRBD2. The J segment lost 9 bases and the V segment lost 5 bases, leaving 3 bases of the junction unmatched. Per germline, CDR1 SGDLS and CDR2 YYNGEE. CDR3 length: 13 amino acids.

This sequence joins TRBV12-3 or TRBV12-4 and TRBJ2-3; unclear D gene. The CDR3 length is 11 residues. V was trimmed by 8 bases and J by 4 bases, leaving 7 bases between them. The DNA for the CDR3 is TGTGCCAGCCCAACGGCAGATACGCAGTATTTT. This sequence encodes CASPTADTQYF.

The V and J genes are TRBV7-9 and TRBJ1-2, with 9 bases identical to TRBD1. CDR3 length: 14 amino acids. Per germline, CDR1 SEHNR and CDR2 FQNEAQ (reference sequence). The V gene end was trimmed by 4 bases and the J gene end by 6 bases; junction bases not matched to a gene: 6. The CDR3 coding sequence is TGTGCCAGCAGCTCATCCGGGACAGGGAATGGCTACACCTTC. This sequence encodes CASSSSGTGNGYTF.

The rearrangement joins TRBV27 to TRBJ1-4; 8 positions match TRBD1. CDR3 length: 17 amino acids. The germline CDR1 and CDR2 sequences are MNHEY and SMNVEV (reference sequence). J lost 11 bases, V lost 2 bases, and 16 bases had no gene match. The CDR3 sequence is CASSLVSQGTGGTKLFF. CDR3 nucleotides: TGTGCCAGCAGTTTAGTTTCCCAGGGGACAGGTGGGACTAAACTGTTTTTT.

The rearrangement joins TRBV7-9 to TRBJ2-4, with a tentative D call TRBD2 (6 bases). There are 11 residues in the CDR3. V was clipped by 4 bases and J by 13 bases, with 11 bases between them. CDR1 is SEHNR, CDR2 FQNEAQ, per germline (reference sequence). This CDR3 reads CASSSEGRQYF. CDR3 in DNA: TGTGCCAGCAGCTCGGAGGGCCGACAGTACTTC.

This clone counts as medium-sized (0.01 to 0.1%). The CDR3 region has the DNA TGTGCCAGCAGCCGGTCTTGGAGCTCCTACGAGCAGTACTTC. Its protein is CASSRSWSSYEQYF. V gene TRBV6-2 or TRBV6-3 combines with J gene TRBJ2-7; D not resolved. Germline V gives CDR1 MNHEY, CDR2 SVGEGT. V lost 6 bases and J 0 bases, leaving 12 bases between the germline ends. This CDR3 is built from 14 residues.

The CDR3 loop reads CASSVDSYGYTF. The CDR3, as DNA: TGTGCCAGCAGCGTCGACAGTTATGGCTACACCTTC. This rearrangement joins TRBV5-4 to TRBJ1-2, with D tentatively TRBD1 (5 bases). Germline V gives CDR1 SGHNT, CDR2 YYREEE (reference sequence). CDR3 size: 12 residues. V was trimmed by 4 bases and J by 5 bases, leaving 9 bases between them.

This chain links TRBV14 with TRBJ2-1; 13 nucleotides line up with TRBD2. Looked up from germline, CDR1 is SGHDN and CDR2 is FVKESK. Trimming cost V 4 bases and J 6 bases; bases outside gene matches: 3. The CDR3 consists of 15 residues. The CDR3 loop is CASSPTSGGGNEQFF. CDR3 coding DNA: TGTGCCAGCAGCCCCACTAGCGGGGGGGGCAATGAGCAGTTCTTC. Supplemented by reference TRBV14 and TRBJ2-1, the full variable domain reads EAGVTQFPSHSVIEKGQTVTLRCDPISGHDNLYWYRRVMGKEIKFLLHFVKESKQDESGMPNNRFLAERTGGTYSTLKVQPAELEDSGVYFCASSPTSGGGNEQFFGPGTRLTVL.

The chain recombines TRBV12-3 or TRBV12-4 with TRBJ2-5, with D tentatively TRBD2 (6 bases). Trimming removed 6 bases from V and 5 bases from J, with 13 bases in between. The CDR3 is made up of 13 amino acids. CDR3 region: CASSRGTVETQYF. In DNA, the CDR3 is TGTGCCAGCAGCCGAGGGACTGTGGAGACCCAGTACTTC.

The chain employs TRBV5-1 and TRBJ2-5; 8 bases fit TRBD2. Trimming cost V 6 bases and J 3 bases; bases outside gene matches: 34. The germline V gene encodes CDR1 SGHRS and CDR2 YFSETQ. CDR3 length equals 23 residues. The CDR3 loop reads CASTRPPPGVTRGGTSGKETQYF. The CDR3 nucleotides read TGCGCCAGCACACGGCCCCCCCCAGGGGTGACCCGGGGGGGAACTAGCGGTAAAGAGACCCAGTACTTC.

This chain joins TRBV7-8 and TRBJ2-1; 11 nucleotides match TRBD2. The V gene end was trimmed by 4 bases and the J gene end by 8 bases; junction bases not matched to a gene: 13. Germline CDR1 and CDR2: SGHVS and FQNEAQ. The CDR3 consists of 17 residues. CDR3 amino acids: CASSSTVFSGGADEQFF. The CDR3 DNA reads TGTGCCAGCAGCTCCACTGTTTTTAGCGGGGGGGCAGATGAGCAGTTCTTC.

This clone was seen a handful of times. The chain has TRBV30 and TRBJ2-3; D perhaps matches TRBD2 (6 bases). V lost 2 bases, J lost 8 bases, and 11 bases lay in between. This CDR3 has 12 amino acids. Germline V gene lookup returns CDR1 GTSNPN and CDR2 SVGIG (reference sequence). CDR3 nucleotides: TGTGCCTGGAGTATCGGCGGGGTTACGCAGTATTTT. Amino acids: CAWSIGGVTQYF.

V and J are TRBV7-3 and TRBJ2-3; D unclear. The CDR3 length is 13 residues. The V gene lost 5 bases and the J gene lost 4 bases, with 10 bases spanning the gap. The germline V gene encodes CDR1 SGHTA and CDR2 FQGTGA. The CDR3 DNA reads TGTGCCAGCAGCCCCTATGTTGCAGATACGCAGTATTTT. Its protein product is CASSPYVADTQYF.

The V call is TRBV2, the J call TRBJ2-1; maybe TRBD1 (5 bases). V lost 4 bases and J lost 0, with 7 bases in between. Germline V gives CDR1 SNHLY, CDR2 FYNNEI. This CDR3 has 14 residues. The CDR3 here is CASSGDSSYNEQFF. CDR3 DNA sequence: TGTGCCAGCAGTGGTGACAGCTCCTACAATGAGCAGTTCTTC.

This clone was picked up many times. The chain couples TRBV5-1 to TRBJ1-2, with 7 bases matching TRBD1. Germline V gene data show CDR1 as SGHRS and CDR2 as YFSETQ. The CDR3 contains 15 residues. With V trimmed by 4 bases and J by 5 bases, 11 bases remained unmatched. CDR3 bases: TGCGCCAGCAGCAATACGGGACAGACAAATTATGGCTACACCTTC. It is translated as CASSNTGQTNYGYTF.

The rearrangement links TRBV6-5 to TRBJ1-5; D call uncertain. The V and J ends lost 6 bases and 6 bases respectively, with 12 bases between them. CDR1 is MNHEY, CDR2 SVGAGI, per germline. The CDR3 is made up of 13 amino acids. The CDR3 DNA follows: TGTGCCAGCAGCTATGGAGGGCGTCAGCCCCAGCATTTT. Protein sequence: CASSYGGRQPQHF.